This TCR beta chain stems from a study of metastatic and nonmetastatic thyroid tumors. With MiXCR, TCRdb reprocessed the PCR reads. Here the sample spans approximately 44,000 clones, 28% being singletons. Germline lookup yields CDR1 SNHLY and CDR2 FYNNEI. With termini counted, the CDR3 has 14 amino acids. Note on this clone: This CDR3 is missing its conserved last phenylalanine or tryptophan, likely due to a read error. No DNA is shown, since the ends of the CDR3 on it are uncertain; the CDR3 is the one TCRdb lists.

Every patient underwent thyroid surgery untreated. The V and J genes are TRBV2 and TRBJ2-7; the table's D call, TRBD2, was not checked against the DNA. The TCR comes from a male donor with papillary thyroid cancer or a benign thyroid nodule (not recorded which). Some clones in this sample may be carry-over from other donors' samples. The sequenced sample was blood. Here the CDR3 reads CASRGTRGGYEEYL.